A single sample is the source of the 21 T cell receptor beta chains below, sequenced in a study of human T cells and chemical hapten exposure. Specified time point: patch test 2, 6 weeks after DPC sensitization. Treatment noted: therapeutic diphenylcyclopropenone sensitization with weekly scalp DPC. TCRdb analysed the RACE reads with MiXCR anew, one entry per CDR3 protein. The data hold over 70,000 distinct CDR3 sequences, with 8.5% observed a single time. The sequences come from whole blood, collected in connection with sensitization to the hapten diphenylcyclopropenone (DPC). Receptors were obtained from a woman aged 50 to 60 with alopecia areata. Some clones in this sample may be carry-over from other donors' samples.

This chain uses TRBV20-1 with TRBJ2-1; TRBD2 agrees at 12 bases. J lost 8 bases, V lost 5 bases, and 13 bases had no gene match. CDR1 is DFQATT and CDR2 is SNEGSKA in the germline V gene (reference sequence). CDR3 length: 16 amino acids. The CDR3: CSAQNRETSGGDEQFF. Here the CDR3 DNA reads TGCAGTGCTCAAAATCGGGAGACTAGCGGGGGAGATGAGCAGTTCTTC.

This clonotype has only a few counts. The genes are TRBV6-2 or TRBV6-3 and TRBJ1-6, with 11 positions matching TRBD1. V shed 5 bases, J shed 5 bases, and the junction held 5 bases outside the gene matches. The CDR3 sequence is 16 residues long. Germline CDR1 reads MNHEY; CDR2 reads SVGEGT. CDR3: CASSPGQGGDNSPLHF. DNA of the CDR3: TGTGCCAGCAGTCCGGGACAGGGGGGAGATAATTCACCCCTCCACTTT.

The chain joins TRBV28 to TRBJ1-5; D remains unclear. Trimming left V 2 bases short and J 7 bases short, with 6 bases between. The germline V gene encodes CDR1 MDHEN and CDR2 SYDVKM. The CDR3 extends over 12 amino acids. The CDR3 loop reads CASSLTRQPQHF. As DNA, the CDR3 is TGTGCCAGCAGTTTAACCAGACAGCCCCAGCATTTT. The full variable domain, in which reference TRBV28 and TRBJ1-5 provide the parts outside the CDR3, is DVKVTQSSRYLVKRTGEKVFLECVQDMDHENMFWYRQDPGLGLRLIYFSYDVKMKEKGDIPEGYSVSREKKERFSLILESASTNQTSMYLCASSLTRQPQHFGDGTRLSIL.

This clonotype showed up just a few times. The V call is TRBV2, the J call TRBJ2-5; D might be TRBD1 or TRBD2, each matching 5 bases. The CDR3 consists of 15 residues. Germline CDR1 SNHLY, CDR2 FYNNEI. V was cut by 6 bases and J by 5 bases, with 19 bases left in between. The CDR3 is CASRRATGPEETQYF. CDR3 nucleotides: TGTGCCAGCAGAAGGGCAACGGGGCCGGAGGAGACCCAGTACTTC.

In this sample, this clonotype turned up a few times. The CDR3: CASSTPPGLAGGADTQYF. Written as DNA, the CDR3 is TGTGCCAGCAGTACCCCCCCGGGACTAGCGGGAGGCGCAGATACGCAGTATTTT. J is TRBJ2-3 and V is TRBV6-5; 15 nucleotides agree with TRBD2. Germline V gene sequence: CDR1 MNHEY, CDR2 SVGAGI. The CDR3 sequence is 18 residues long. With 5 bases clipped from V and 4 bases from J, the junction kept 10 bases outside the gene matches.

The rearrangement links TRBV4-1 to TRBJ2-2; 10 bases match TRBD1. Looked up from germline, CDR1 is MGHRA and CDR2 is YSYEKL. This CDR3 is built from 14 residues. V lost 3 bases, J lost 5 bases, and 0 bases stayed unmatched. CDR3 nucleotide sequence: TGCGCCAGCAGCCAGGGACAGGGGACCGGGGAGCTGTTTTTT. Translating gives CASSQGQGTGELFF.

The chain combines TRBV5-5 with TRBJ2-7; TRBD1 matches 8 bases. The CDR3 sequence is 16 residues long. The V gene's germline CDR1 is SGHKS and CDR2 YYEKEE (reference sequence). V was pared by 2 bases and J by 3 bases, with 10 bases of the junction left unmatched. CDR3 sequence reads: CASSFTQGARDYEQYF. CDR3 DNA: TGTGCCAGCAGCTTTACCCAGGGGGCGCGCGACTACGAGCAGTACTTC.

A word on this clonotype: One junction end disagrees with the germline gene, perhaps due to a read error. The rearrangement links TRBV6-5 to TRBJ1-5; D uncertain. The CDR3 runs to 12 residues. In germline, CDR1 is MNHEY, CDR2 SVGAGI. The CDR3 nucleotides are TGTGCCAGCAGCCGGCCGAATCAGCCCAAGCATTTT. It yields the protein CASSRPNQPKHF.

The chain employs TRBV30 and TRBJ1-5; tentative D call: TRBD1 (6 bases). Germline loops: CDR1 GTSNPN, CDR2 SVGIG (reference sequence). The CDR3 totals 16 residues. Trimming took 0 bases from V and 0 from J, leaving 12 bases between them. The CDR3 protein is CAWSVRTGTSNQPQHF. The CDR3 DNA follows: TGTGCCTGGAGTGTACGCACAGGGACTAGCAATCAGCCCCAGCATTTT.

This clonotype was picked up a small number of times. The chain recombines TRBV2 with TRBJ2-5; D call uncertain. Trimming pared 1 base from V and 3 bases from J, leaving 6 bases between. Germline assignment: CDR1 SNHLY and CDR2 FYNNEI. The CDR3 contains 13 residues. CDR3 residues: CASSEEPKETQYF. The CDR3, as DNA: TGTGCCAGCAGTGAAGAGCCTAAAGAGACCCAGTACTTC.

A word on this clonotype: Possible read error: a much larger clone is one base away. The gene calls are TRBV20-1 and TRBJ2-7; D perhaps matches TRBD1 (6 bases). The CDR3 contains 15 residues. The germline gives CDR1 DFQATT, CDR2 SNEGSKA (reference sequence). CDR3 nucleotides: TGCAGTACTAGAGTGACAGGTTCCAGCTCCTACGAGCAGTACTTC. This codes for CSTRVTGSSSYEQYF.

This clonotype was seen only a few times. The rearrangement joins TRBV2 to TRBJ2-3; D remains ambiguous. The CDR3 is 13 residues long. Germline V gene sequence: CDR1 SNHLY, CDR2 FYNNEI. With 1 base removed from V and 3 bases from J, the gap between germline ends came to 5 bases. CDR3 bases: TGTGCCAGCAGTGAAGAGTGGACAGATACGCAGTATTTT. Translated, it gives CASSEEWTDTQYF.

This clonotype came up a few times. V gene TRBV18 combines with J gene TRBJ2-5; unclear D gene. The germline V and J ends were trimmed by 3 bases and 1 base, with 6 bases remaining between them. The CDR3 has 13 residues. Germline V gene lookup returns CDR1 KGHSH and CDR2 LQKENI. CDR3 coding DNA: TGTGCCAGCTCACCCCCAGGCCAAGAGACCCAGTACTTC. This translates into CASSPPGQETQYF.

The chain recombines TRBV2 with TRBJ1-4, with D unclear. Trimming left V 5 bases short and J 5 bases short, with 9 bases between. The germline gives CDR1 SNHLY, CDR2 FYNNEI. The CDR3 has 13 residues. For the CDR3, the DNA is TGTGCCAGCAGTTATAACAGAAATGAAAAACTGTTTTTT. Translation gives CASSYNRNEKLFF.

This clonotype was detected only a few times. This chain joins TRBV2 and TRBJ2-1; tentative D call: TRBD2 (7 bases). CDR1 is SNHLY and CDR2 is FYNNEI in the germline V gene. The CDR3 spans 12 residues. The V end was cut by 8 bases, the J end by 8 bases, with 13 bases between. CDR3 nucleotides: TGTGCCAGCTTTGGGGGGGGCCATGAGCAGTTCTTC. It is translated as CASFGGGHEQFF.

The V and J genes are TRBV15 and TRBJ2-2; no clear D. Germline CDR1 is LNHNV and CDR2 is YYDKDF (reference sequence). Trimming cost V 0 bases and J 5 bases, with 7 bases left between them. The CDR3 is 14 amino acids. The CDR3 nucleotides are TGTGCCACCAGCAGAGATCGAGGAACCGGGGAGCTGTTTTTT. It is translated as CATSRDRGTGELFF.

This clonotype was detected many times. The J gene is TRBJ1-1, the V gene TRBV7-9, with a tentative D call TRBD1 (5 bases). V gave up 3 bases and J gave up 11 bases, with 13 bases separating them. Germline lookup yields CDR1 SEHNR and CDR2 FQNEAQ (reference sequence). This CDR3 is 12 amino acids long. The CDR3 loop reads CASSFPTEGAFF. CDR3 in DNA: TGTGCCAGCAGCTTCCCGACAGAGGGCGCTTTCTTT.

The rearrangement links TRBV20-1 to TRBJ1-2, with D unresolved. V was pared by 3 bases and J by 2 bases, with 22 bases between. CDR3 length: 17 residues. Germline lookup yields CDR1 DFQATT and CDR2 SNEGSKA (reference sequence). This chain's CDR3 is CSARMEAPQNLNYGYTF. CDR3 DNA sequence: TGCAGTGCTAGGATGGAGGCACCCCAAAACCTAAACTATGGCTACACCTTC.

This clonotype was found many times. The J gene is TRBJ2-5, the V gene TRBV9, with D possibly being TRBD1 (5 bases). The length of the CDR3 is 15 residues. V was shortened by 0 bases and J by 5 bases, with 14 bases between the two germline ends. Germline V gene lookup returns CDR1 SGDLS and CDR2 YYNGEE. CDR3 sequence: CASSVDPQGSETQYF. The CDR3 DNA sequence: TGTGCCAGCAGCGTAGACCCGCAGGGCTCGGAGACCCAGTACTTC.

The chain joins TRBV20-1 to TRBJ2-4; D not resolved. Germline CDR1 is DFQATT and CDR2 is SNEGSKA (reference sequence). V shed 6 bases and J shed 1 base, with 10 bases lying between them. The CDR3 has 13 residues. The chain's CDR3 is CSARSPAKNIQYF. Written as DNA, the CDR3 is TGCAGTGCGAGATCACCCGCCAAAAACATTCAGTACTTC.

To note about this clonotype: A much larger clone differs by one base, so this may be a read error. The chain employs TRBV20-1 and TRBJ1-1; unclear D gene. In germline, CDR1 is DFQATT, CDR2 SNEGSKA (reference sequence). CDR3 size: 12 residues. The ends were cut back, 3 bases at V and 7 bases at J, with 12 bases in the middle. The CDR3 DNA is TGCAGTGCTAGCCTGAGTGACGTTGAAGCTTTCTTT. It yields the protein CSASLSDVEAFF.